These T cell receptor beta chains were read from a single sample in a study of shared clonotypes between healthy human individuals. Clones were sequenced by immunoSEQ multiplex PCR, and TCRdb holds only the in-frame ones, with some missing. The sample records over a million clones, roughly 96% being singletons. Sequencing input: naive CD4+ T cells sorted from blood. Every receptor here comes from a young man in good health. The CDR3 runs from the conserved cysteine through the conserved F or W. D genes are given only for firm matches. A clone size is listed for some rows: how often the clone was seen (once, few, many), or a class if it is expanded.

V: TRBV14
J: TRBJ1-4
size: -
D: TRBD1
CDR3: CASSPRQGAVATNEKLFF
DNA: TGTGCCAGCAGCCCCCGACAGGGGGCCGTTGCAACTAATGAAAAACTGTTTTTT

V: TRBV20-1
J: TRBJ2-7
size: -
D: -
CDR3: CSASSLIGQYF
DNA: TGCAGTGCTAGTTCCCTCATTGGGCAGTACTTC

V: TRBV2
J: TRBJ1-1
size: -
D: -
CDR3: CASRSRGRIEAFF
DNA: TGTGCCAGCAGATCCCGAGGACGGATTGAAGCTTTCTTT

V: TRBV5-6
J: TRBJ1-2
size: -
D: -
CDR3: CASSLYFYGYTF
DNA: TGTGCCAGCAGCTTGTACTTTTATGGCTACACCTTC

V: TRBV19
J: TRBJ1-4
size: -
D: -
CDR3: CASSIVGTPNEKLFF
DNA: TGTGCCAGTAGTATCGTCGGGACACCTAATGAAAAACTGTTTTTT

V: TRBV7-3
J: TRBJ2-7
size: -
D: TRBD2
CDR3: CASSLVPSGRLYEQYF
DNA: TGTGCCAGCAGCTTAGTGCCTAGCGGGAGGTTGTACGAGCAGTACTTC

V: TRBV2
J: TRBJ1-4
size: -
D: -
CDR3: CASSAPTRATNEKLFF
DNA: TGTGCCAGCAGTGCCCCGACAAGAGCAACTAATGAAAAACTGTTTTTT

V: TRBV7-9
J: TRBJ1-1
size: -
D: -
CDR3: CASSLREVTNTEAFF
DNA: TGTGCCAGCAGCTTACGGGAAGTTACGAACACTGAAGCTTTCTTT

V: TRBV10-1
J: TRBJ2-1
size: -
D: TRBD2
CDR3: CASNAGTSGINEQFF
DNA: TGCGCCAGCAACGCCGGGACTAGCGGGATTAATGAGCAGTTCTTC

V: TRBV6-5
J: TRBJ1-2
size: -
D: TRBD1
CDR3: CASSYSRTGGNYGYTF
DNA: TGTGCCAGCAGTTACTCGAGGACAGGGGGAAACTATGGCTACACCTTC

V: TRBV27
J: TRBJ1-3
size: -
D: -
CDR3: CASSRGGSGNTIYF
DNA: TGTGCCAGCTCACGGGGCGGCTCTGGAAACACCATATATTTT

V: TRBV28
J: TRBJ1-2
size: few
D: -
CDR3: CASLGWLDGYTF
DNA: TGTGCCAGCCTGGGGTGGTTGGATGGCTACACCTTC

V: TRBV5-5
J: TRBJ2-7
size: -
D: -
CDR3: CASSLGRYEQYF
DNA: TGTGCCAGCAGCTTAGGCCGCTACGAGCAGTACTTC

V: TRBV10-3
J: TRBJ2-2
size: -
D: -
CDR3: CAITRGPKDTGELFF
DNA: TGTGCCATCACCCGGGGGCCAAAAGACACCGGGGAGCTGTTTTTT

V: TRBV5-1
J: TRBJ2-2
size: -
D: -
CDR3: CASSHSQETGELFF
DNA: TGCGCCAGCAGCCACAGTCAGGAAACCGGGGAGCTGTTTTTT

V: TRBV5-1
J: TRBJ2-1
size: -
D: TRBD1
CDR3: CASSGGQGFGNEQFF
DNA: TGCGCCAGCAGCGGGGGACAGGGGTTCGGCAATGAGCAGTTCTTC